A single sample gave rise to the 9 T cell receptor beta chains below, sequenced in a study of post-analysis software for immune sequencing data (dated by TCRdb to between 2014 and 2017). On the study overall, not on this receptor specifically: Significantly higher frequencies in patients than in controls were found for roughly 5 TRBV segments, including TRBV5-6, TRBV5-1 and TRBV20-1.

The method behind the library was PCR. Sequencing used an Illumina HiSeq 2500. Unique molecular identifiers were incorporated into TCR beta cDNA libraries to reduce PCR and sequencing biases. Clones were called with MiXCR by TCRdb after fastp trimmed the public reads at Q25, and only in-frame beta chains were retained. Each record represents a unique CDR3 protein, reported with the most common genes and DNA among its rows. Recorded for this sample are 750,000 to 950,000 distinct CDR3 sequences; 53% of them occurred a single time. The top ten hold roughly 4.4% of the sample. Their recognized antigens are unknown. The sequenced sample was blood. All receptors come from a girl aged 5-17 years with multiple sclerosis.

The chain combines TRBV5-5 with TRBJ1-1; 7 bases fit TRBD1. CDR1 is SGHKS and CDR2 is YYEKEE in the germline V gene (reference sequence). V lost 0 bases to trimming and J lost 1 base; unmatched junction nucleotides: 6. The CDR3 is 16 amino acids. Here the CDR3 reads CASSLGGTVGNTEAFF. The CDR3 nucleotides read TGTGCCAGCAGCTTGGGCGGGACAGTCGGGAACACTGAAGCTTTCTTT.

The chain links TRBV10-3 to TRBJ2-3, with 12 nucleotides matching TRBD2. The CDR3 has 20 amino acids. After removal of 4 bases from V and 2 bases from J, the junction contained 16 bases not matched to a gene. Germline-derived CDR1 and CDR2 are ENHRY and SYGVKD. The CDR3 sequence: CAISGPATTSGRRITDTQYF. CDR3 DNA sequence: TGTGCCATCAGTGGCCCCGCAACGACTAGCGGGAGACGGATCACAGATACGCAGTATTTT.

Note on this clonotype: Compared with germline, one end of the junction differs, possibly owing to a read error. The V call is TRBV6-6, the J call TRBJ2-7, with 10 bases fitting TRBD2. The J call may be faulty, since TRBJ2-5 better matches the DNA end. CDR3 length: 15 amino acids. The V gene's germline CDR1 is MNHNY and CDR2 SVGAGI (reference sequence). CDR3 sequence reads: CAGSSPLAGVETQYF. CDR3 coding DNA: TGTGCCGGCAGTTCTCCCCTAGCGGGAGTTGAGACCCAGTACTTC.

The chain links TRBV5-1 to TRBJ2-4; 9 bases map to TRBD1. The DNA matches TRBJ2-7 better at its end, which makes the J call doubtful. The CDR3 runs to 16 residues. Germline loops: CDR1 SGHRS, CDR2 YFSETQ. For the CDR3, the DNA is TGCGCCAGCAGCAGGGGACAGGGTAGATTTTCTTACGAGCAGTACTTC. It codes for CASSRGQGRFSYEQYF.

The V gene is TRBV20-1, the J gene TRBJ2-7; the match to TRBD1 covers 9 bases. This CDR3 has 12 residues. V shed 3 bases and J 6 bases; nucleotides not matched to a gene: 3. Germline CDR1 DFQATT, CDR2 SNEGSKA (reference sequence). Here the CDR3 DNA reads TGCAGTGCTAGTGGGACAGGGTTCGAGCAGTACTTC. Translated: CSASGTGFEQYF.

The rearrangement links TRBV6-5 to TRBJ2-1, with D perhaps TRBD1 (6 bases). The CDR3 is 15 amino acids. Germline lookup yields CDR1 MNHEY and CDR2 SVGAGI. V was shortened by 1 base and J by 8 bases, with 15 bases between the two germline ends. CDR3 sequence reads: CASSYLPVAGDEQFF. In nucleotides, the CDR3 is TGTGCCAGCAGTTACTTGCCGGTAGCAGGGGATGAGCAGTTCTTC.

This clonotype occurred a few times. The chain recombines TRBV29-1 with TRBJ2-3, with 7 positions matching TRBD2. This CDR3 contains 12 residues. V lost 7 bases, J lost 4 bases, and 5 bases stayed unmatched. Germline-derived CDR1 and CDR2 are SQVTM and ANQGSEA. CDR3 sequence: CSGGTTPDTQYF. The CDR3 bases are TGCAGCGGAGGGACTACCCCAGATACGCAGTATTTT.

The chain has TRBV19 and TRBJ1-5, with no clear D. CDR3 length: 13 residues. CDR1 LNHDA and CDR2 SQIVND come from the germline V gene (reference sequence). Trimming pared 8 bases from V and 2 bases from J, leaving 10 bases between. The CDR3 loop is CASQPYGNQPQHF. In DNA form, the CDR3 reads TGTGCCAGTCAACCGTATGGCAATCAGCCCCAGCATTTT. Full variable domain (outside the CDR3, taken from reference TRBV19 and TRBJ1-5): DGGITQSPKYLFRKEGQNVTLSCEQNLNHDAMYWYRQDPGQGLRLIYYSQIVNDFQKGDIAEGYSVSREKKESFPLTVTSAQKNPTAFYLCASQPYGNQPQHFGDGTRLSIL.

This clonotype was found a few times. The genes are TRBV7-2 and TRBJ2-1; 7 positions agree with TRBD1. Per germline, CDR1 SGHTA and CDR2 FQGNSA. CDR3 length: 15 amino acids. V shed 1 base and J 7 bases; nucleotides not matched to a gene: 7. The CDR3 bases are TGTGCCAGCAGCTTAGGGACAGGCCCGGGGAATGAGCAGTTCTTC. Translated, it gives CASSLGTGPGNEQFF.